This T cell receptor (beta chain) was observed in a study of glioma-infiltrating T cells. Study results and limitations: Very few CDR3 sequences were shared between tissue and blood. Above-expected tissue-blood divergence occurred in all gliomas, most in low-grade ones.

Germline-derived CDR1 and CDR2 are SGHTA and FQGNSA. The CDR3 runs 14 residues. V was clipped by 5 bases and J by 5 bases, with 16 bases between them. The iRepertoire nested amplicon-rescue multiplex PCR amplified TCR alpha and beta CDR3s from RNA. Input was roughly 95-450 ng of tissue mRNA or PBMC total RNA. TCRdb re-called the multiplex PCR reads with MiXCR, one entry per CDR3 protein. The sample lists some 180,000 distinct CDR3 sequences, roughly 32% occurring once. As concerns this clonotype: Its antigen is unknown. A read error may be the cause here, since a much bigger clone is one base away.

Sequenced sample: glioma tissue, nonneoplastic brain tissue, or PBMCs (not recorded which). This chain links TRBV7-2 with TRBJ2-7; D might be TRBD1 or TRBD2, each matching 7 bases. This receptor was identified in a human donor with low-grade glioma or glioblastoma, undergoing nonglioma brain surgery, or in good health (not recorded which). The CDR3 DNA follows: TGTGCCAGCAGCACGGGCAGGGGGGGCGACGAGCAGTACTTC. Protein sequence: CASSTGRGGDEQYF.